This TCR beta chain was retrieved from a study of OX40 agonist ivuxolimab in advanced cancers. Looking at the study overall: Cohort: roughly 80% men, mean age 60, aged roughly 20 to 79.

Produced via immunoSEQ multiplex PCR; TCRdb's table is partial and in-frame only. The sample lists some 100,000 clones; around nine tenths were seen once. Any history of autoimmune disease or systemic immunosuppression disqualified patients. Points from the study as a whole: Antigen specificity of clonally expanded peripheral T cells was not established.

The germline V gene encodes CDR1 MDHEN and CDR2 SYDVKM. This CDR3 contains 12 residues. V was clipped by 3 bases and J by 5 bases, with 4 bases between them. This clone was seen only once. The antigen is unknown. The receptor was isolated from an adult with an advanced solid tumor such as melanoma, head and neck, liver or kidney cancer. The sample here was CD4+ or CD8+ T cells sorted from blood, taken in a trial of the OX40 agonist ivuxolimab. The rearrangement joins TRBV28 to TRBJ2-2; D unclear. The CDR3 protein is CASSLGTGELFF. CDR3 DNA sequence: TGTGCCAGCAGTTTGGGGACCGGGGAGCTGTTTTTT.